The source of this T cell receptor beta chain is a study of blood T cell repertoires in COVID-19. Study context: Italy, Spain and the United States were the sources of the convalescent and acute COVID-19 samples. From T cells, B-cell-depleted T cells, or PBMCs came the material, which was cDNA or gDNA.

In the original processing: Reference gene primer amplification gave estimated nucleated cell counts. Data came from immunoSEQ multiplex PCR; TCRdb stores just in-frame clones and leaves some out. V and J calls plus clone size are reproduced from that table; the DNA served to infer D and trimming. The sample has 190,000 or so clones; about 81% are singletons. Participants reported their clinical history, and cohort assignment relied on those reports. CDR3 length equals 15 residues. CDR1 is LNHDA and CDR2 is SQIVND in the germline V gene (reference sequence). Germline trimming cut 6 bases from V and 7 bases from J; bases unmatched to any gene: 9.

This sequence originates from a man aged 35-49 years who had recovered from COVID-19. What was sequenced was PBMCs or T cells enriched from blood (not recorded which). V usage is TRBV19 and J usage is TRBJ2-1; 10 positions agree with TRBD1. The chain's CDR3 is CASRRWGQGNNEQFF. CDR3 DNA: TGTGCCAGTAGGAGGTGGGGACAGGGGAATAATGAGCAGTTCTTC.